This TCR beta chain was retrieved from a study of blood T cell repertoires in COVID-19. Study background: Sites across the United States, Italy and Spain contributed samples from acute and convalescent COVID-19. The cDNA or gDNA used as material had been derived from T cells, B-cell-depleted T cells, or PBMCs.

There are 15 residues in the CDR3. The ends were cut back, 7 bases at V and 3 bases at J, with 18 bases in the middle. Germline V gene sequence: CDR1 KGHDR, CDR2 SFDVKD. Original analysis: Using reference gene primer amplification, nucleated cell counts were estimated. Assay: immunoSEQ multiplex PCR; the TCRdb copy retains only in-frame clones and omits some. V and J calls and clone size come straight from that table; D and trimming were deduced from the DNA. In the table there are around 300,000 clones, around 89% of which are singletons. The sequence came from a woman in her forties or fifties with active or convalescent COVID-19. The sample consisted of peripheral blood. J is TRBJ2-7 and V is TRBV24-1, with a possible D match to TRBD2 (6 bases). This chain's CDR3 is CATSEGLLDNYEQYF. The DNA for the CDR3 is TGTGCCACCAGCGAAGGACTACTTGATAACTACGAGCAGTACTTC.